This T cell receptor (beta chain) was documented in a study of T-cell reconstitution after alpha-beta-depleted transplantation in children. Points from the study as a whole: Approximately two months post-transplant, alpha-beta T cells reportedly originated from several hundred expanded graft clones. Diversity of TCRbeta at day 60 was high in some patients, arising from surviving recipient T cells and thymic progenitors. A year post-transplant, T-cell counts and diversity derived mostly from newly produced T cells.

Turning to this clonotype: Its antigen is still unknown.

Using unique molecular identifiers, the investigators prepared the TCRbeta library. Each CDR3 protein gets one entry after TCRdb re-called the PCR reads with MiXCR. Of 45,000 to 70,000 distinct CDR3 sequences listed, about 40% were seen once; the top ten hold less than 98%. The germline V gene has CDR1 SGDLS and CDR2 YYNGEE. This CDR3 is 15 amino acids long. Between the trimmed V and J ends, which lost 0 bases and 8 bases, there was a span of 18 bases. Sequenced material: PBMCs, mostly from graft donor cells, taken 360 days after TCRalphabeta/CD19-depleted stem cell transplant. The clonotype comes from a male patient aged 5 to 17 who had a stem cell transplant for acute lymphoblastic leukemia, so the T cells may come from the graft donor. The V and J genes are TRBV9 and TRBJ2-7, with D possibly TRBD2 on 7 matching bases. DNA for the CDR3: TGTGCCAGCAGCGTAGAAGGGGGGGCTAGCGGTAAGCAGTACTTC. Protein: CASSVEGGASGKQYF.